What follows are 32 T cell receptor beta chains derived from one specimen sequenced in a study of OX40 agonist ivuxolimab in advanced cancers. Clones were read by immunoSEQ multiplex PCR, and TCRdb kept only the in-frame ones, dropping some. The sample lists roughly 12,000 clones; about 77% were seen once. The sample here was CD4+ or CD8+ T cells sorted from blood, taken in a trial of the OX40 agonist ivuxolimab. The source of these receptors is an adult with an advanced solid tumor such as melanoma, head and neck, liver or kidney cancer.

The V call is TRBV28, the J call TRBJ2-7, with TRBD1 identical over 7 bases. CDR1 is MDHEN and CDR2 is SYDVKM in the germline V gene. The CDR3 sequence is 14 residues long. With 2 bases clipped from V and 8 bases from J, the junction kept 9 bases outside the gene matches. Written as DNA, the CDR3 is TGTGCCAGCAGTTTACATAGTGACAGGGATAAGCAGTACTTC. Its translation is CASSLHSDRDKQYF.

The genes are TRBV6-6 and TRBJ2-7, with a possible D match to TRBD2 (5 bases). This CDR3 comprises 12 residues. Germline V gives CDR1 MNHNY, CDR2 SVGAGI (reference sequence). V was pared by 8 bases and J by 3 bases, with 11 bases between. Here the CDR3 DNA reads TGTGCCAGCTTGGCAGACTACTACGAGCAGTACTTC. As protein: CASLADYYEQYF.

This sequence joins TRBV11-2 and TRBJ2-2; possible D gene TRBD1, 5 bases. V shed 10 bases and J shed 1 base, with 13 bases lying between them. Germline-derived CDR1 and CDR2 are SGHAT and FQNNGV. The CDR3 is 14 residues long. CDR3 in amino acids: CATQETGNTGELFF. As DNA, the CDR3 is TGTGCCACTCAGGAAACAGGGAACACCGGGGAGCTGTTTTTT.

V usage is TRBV27 and J usage is TRBJ2-7; 10 nucleotides match TRBD2. The CDR3 is made up of 13 amino acids. Per the germline V gene, CDR1 is MNHEY and CDR2 is SMNVEV (reference sequence). The trim removed 3 bases at V and 6 bases at J, leaving 2 bases unmatched. The CDR3 sequence is CASSFVAGGEQYF. DNA of the CDR3: TGTGCCAGCAGTTTTGTAGCGGGAGGCGAGCAGTACTTC.

The rearrangement joins TRBV25-1 to TRBJ2-2; 9 bases map to TRBD2. The CDR3 covers 18 residues. Germline V gives CDR1 MGHDK, CDR2 SYGVNS. V gave up 2 bases and J gave up 4 bases; unmatched junction bases: 11. The CDR3 sequence: CASSESGGRDAVTGELFF. The CDR3 DNA reads as TGTGCCAGCAGTGAAAGTGGCGGGAGGGACGCGGTCACCGGGGAGCTGTTTTTT.

A few counts support this clone. This chain joins TRBV9 and TRBJ1-1, with D unresolved. CDR3 length: 13 residues. Germline CDR1 SGDLS, CDR2 YYNGEE. V shed 2 bases and J shed 4 bases, with 9 bases lying between them. The CDR3 loop reads CASSVRSGTEAFF. In DNA form, the CDR3 reads TGTGCCAGCAGCGTCCGGTCGGGCACTGAAGCTTTCTTT.

Comments on this clone: Other DNA sequences of this sample code for an identical CDR3. The chain employs TRBV7-6 and TRBJ2-7; the match to TRBD2 covers 7 bases. Germline V gives CDR1 SGHVS, CDR2 FNYEAQ. The CDR3 length is 18 residues. Unmatched junction bases numbered 13, after V lost 0 bases and J lost 2 bases. DNA for the CDR3: TGTGCCAGCAGCTTAGCGTCATCGGGAGGTCTAAGCACCTACGAGCAGTACTTC. This sequence encodes CASSLASSGGLSTYEQYF.

The genes are TRBV2 and TRBJ2-1, with 7 bases matching TRBD2. The trim removed 5 bases at V and 7 bases at J, leaving 17 bases unmatched. The CDR3 contains 17 residues. The germline CDR1 and CDR2 sequences are SNHLY and FYNNEI. The CDR3 nucleotides read TGTGCCAGCAGTTACCCATCGGAGGCAGCGGGATTAAATGAGCAGTTCTTC. This translates into CASSYPSEAAGLNEQFF.

Judged by abundance, this clone is medium-sized. The J gene is TRBJ2-5, the V gene TRBV27; D is possibly TRBD2 (5 bases). CDR3 length equals 13 residues. The V end lost 3 bases, the J end lost 3 bases, and 8 bases lay between the germline ends. Germline CDR1 MNHEY, CDR2 SMNVEV (reference sequence). The CDR3 is CASSFYGEETQYF. The CDR3 DNA follows: TGTGCCAGCAGTTTCTACGGGGAAGAGACCCAGTACTTC.

This clone has a handful of counts. The rearrangement links TRBV6-5 to TRBJ1-5; D is uncertain. Trimming pared 6 bases from V and 4 bases from J, leaving 10 bases between. This CDR3 is 13 amino acids long. The germline V gene has CDR1 MNHEY and CDR2 SVGAGI. This CDR3 reads CASRSWRNQPQHF. CDR3 nucleotides: TGTGCCAGCAGGTCGTGGAGGAATCAGCCCCAGCATTTT.

This clone was seen a single time. The gene calls are TRBV28 and TRBJ2-5; 10 bases match TRBD1. CDR1 is MDHEN and CDR2 is SYDVKM in the germline V gene. Unmatched junction bases numbered 7, after V lost 5 bases and J lost 1 base. This CDR3 spans 16 amino acids. In DNA, the CDR3 is TGTGCCAGCAGTCAGCCGGGACAGGGGCTCCAAGAGACCCAGTACTTC. Translated: CASSQPGQGLQETQYF.

This chain uses TRBV28 with TRBJ2-1; D not resolved. This CDR3 is 11 amino acids long. Germline lookup yields CDR1 MDHEN and CDR2 SYDVKM. V lost 8 bases, J lost 6 bases, and 8 bases lay in between. The CDR3 DNA reads TGTGCCAGCGGGCAGACCAATGAGCAGTTCTTC. Encoded protein: CASGQTNEQFF.

This clone came up once. The chain is built from TRBV6-5 and TRBJ1-6; unclear D gene. Between the trimmed V and J ends, which lost 2 bases and 8 bases, there was a span of 10 bases. CDR1 MNHEY and CDR2 SVGAGI come from the germline V gene. This CDR3 contains 14 residues. The CDR3 DNA reads as TGTGCCAGCAGTTACGGGCCGGGCGATTCACCCCTCCACTTT. Its protein is CASSYGPGDSPLHF.

This rearrangement joins TRBV28 to TRBJ1-2, with 7 bases aligning to TRBD1. Germline trimming cut 5 bases from V and 1 base from J; bases unmatched to any gene: 4. Germline CDR1 reads MDHEN; CDR2 reads SYDVKM. The CDR3 is 14 residues long. The CDR3 spells CASSPTGVNYGYTF. Here the CDR3 DNA reads TGTGCCAGCAGTCCCACAGGGGTTAACTATGGCTACACCTTC.

The chain has TRBV27 and TRBJ2-2; D is unresolved. In germline, CDR1 is MNHEY, CDR2 SMNVEV (reference sequence). The CDR3 extends over 12 amino acids. The V end was cut by 8 bases, the J end by 7 bases, with 11 bases between. The CDR3 loop is CASRGRNGELFF. Written as DNA, the CDR3 is TGTGCCAGCCGAGGAAGGAACGGGGAGCTGTTTTTT.

The V and J genes are TRBV28 and TRBJ2-7; D is unclear. V lost 3 bases, J lost 3 bases, and 12 bases lay in between. The V gene's germline CDR1 is MDHEN and CDR2 SYDVKM. The CDR3 loop spans 14 amino acids. In DNA, the CDR3 is TGTGCCAGCAGTTTCTTCGGTGCCGACTACGAGCAGTACTTC. Protein: CASSFFGADYEQYF.

The genes are TRBV4-3 and TRBJ2-7; no firm D call. The CDR3 consists of 15 residues. Germline lookup yields CDR1 LGHNA and CDR2 YSLEER. Trimming cost V 0 bases and J 5 bases, with 14 bases left between them. The CDR3 reads CASSQDSWTVNEQYF. Written as DNA, the CDR3 is TGCGCCAGCAGCCAAGACTCGTGGACGGTCAACGAGCAGTACTTC.

This clone occurred once. The CDR3 DNA is TGTGCCAGCAGCTACCCTAGCGGGGCGGGCTACGAGCAGTACTTC. Translating gives CASSYPSGAGYEQYF. This chain uses TRBV5-5 with TRBJ2-7, with TRBD2 identical over 9 bases. Germline loops: CDR1 SGHKS, CDR2 YYEKEE (reference sequence). The CDR3 loop spans 15 amino acids. Unmatched junction bases numbered 7, after V lost 3 bases and J lost 3 bases.

V gene TRBV21-1 combines with J gene TRBJ2-5; the D call of TRBD1 is as the table states it, not checked on the DNA. TRBV21-1 is a pseudogene segment. This CDR3 comprises 19 residues. The CDR3 region is CASSKGQGAHYPPLVPQYF. In nucleotides, the CDR3 is TGTGCCAGCAGCAAAGGACAGGGGGCCCACTACCCGCCGTTAGTTCCCCAGTACTTC.

V and J are TRBV30 and TRBJ1-3; 9 positions match TRBD1. The CDR3 loop spans 18 amino acids. The V gene end was trimmed by 1 base and the J gene end by 0 bases; junction bases not matched to a gene: 10. The germline V gene has CDR1 GTSNPN and CDR2 SVGIG (reference sequence). CDR3 amino acids: CAWSATGGALGSGNTIYF. CDR3 bases: TGTGCCTGGAGTGCGACAGGGGGGGCTCTAGGCTCTGGAAACACCATATATTTT.

The chain has TRBV6-6 and TRBJ1-1; no firm D call. Deletions cut 6 bases from V and 3 bases from J, with 8 bases between. Germline V gene lookup returns CDR1 MNHNY and CDR2 SVGAGI (reference sequence). The CDR3 extends over 12 amino acids. The CDR3 DNA is TGTGCCAGCAGCCCAGGTTACACTGAAGCTTTCTTT. Its translation is CASSPGYTEAFF.

The rearrangement links TRBV9 to TRBJ1-2; 9 nucleotides align to TRBD1. CDR3 length: 11 amino acids. V lost 5 bases to trimming and J lost 8 bases; unmatched junction nucleotides: 1. CDR1 is SGDLS and CDR2 is YYNGEE in the germline V gene. CDR3 sequence: CASRDRGGYTF. The DNA for the CDR3 is TGTGCCAGCAGGGACAGGGGCGGCTACACCTTC. The whole variable domain, remainder taken from reference TRBV9 and TRBJ1-2, is DSGVTQTPKHLITATGQRVTLRCSPRSGDLSVYWYQQSLDQGLQFLIQYYNGEERAKGNILERFSAQQFPDLHSELNLSSLELGDSALYFCASRDRGGYTFGSGTRLTVV.

This clone is medium-sized within its sample. The V gene is TRBV7-9, the J gene TRBJ1-1, with TRBD1 matching over 8 bases. After removal of 6 bases from V and 1 base from J, the junction contained 4 bases not matched to a gene. CDR1 SEHNR and CDR2 FQNEAQ come from the germline V gene (reference sequence). The CDR3 runs 14 residues. The CDR3 protein is CASRSGQGNTEAFF. The CDR3 DNA follows: TGTGCCAGCAGATCCGGACAGGGGAACACTGAAGCTTTCTTT.

The gene calls are TRBV9 and TRBJ2-1; D not certain. CDR3 size: 12 residues. Trimming left V 0 bases short and J 7 bases short, with 5 bases between. Germline V CDR1 and CDR2: SGDLS, YYNGEE. The CDR3 reads CASSVDGNEQFF. In DNA form, the CDR3 reads TGTGCCAGCAGCGTAGACGGTAATGAGCAGTTCTTC.

This clone has only a few counts. The V gene is TRBV28, the J gene TRBJ2-7; 10 bases are a match to TRBD1. Germline lookup yields CDR1 MDHEN and CDR2 SYDVKM. V lost 6 bases, J lost 4 bases, and 6 bases stayed unmatched. The CDR3 totals 14 residues. The CDR3 loop reads CASRPPGQGYEQYF. DNA of the CDR3: TGTGCCAGCAGACCTCCGGGACAGGGGTACGAGCAGTACTTC. The whole variable domain, filled in from reference TRBV28 and TRBJ2-7, reads DVKVTQSSRYLVKRTGEKVFLECVQDMDHENMFWYRQDPGLGLRLIYFSYDVKMKEKGDIPEGYSVSREKKERFSLILESASTNQTSMYLCASRPPGQGYEQYFGPGTRLTVT.

The V call is TRBV7-8, the J call TRBJ2-4; 9 nucleotides agree with TRBD1. After removal of 5 bases from V and 3 bases from J, the junction contained 17 bases not matched to a gene. Germline CDR1 reads SGHVS; CDR2 reads FQNEAQ. The CDR3 has 19 amino acids. The DNA of the CDR3 is TGTGCCAGCAGCCTACAAGGGACAGGGCCTCCCGAGGTCAAAAACATTCAGTACTTC. It yields the protein CASSLQGTGPPEVKNIQYF.

The gene calls are TRBV10-3 and TRBJ2-7; TRBD2 aligns across 14 bases. Germline trimming cut 6 bases from V and 5 bases from J; bases unmatched to any gene: 9. The CDR3 consists of 16 residues. Germline V CDR1 and CDR2: ENHRY, SYGVKD. The CDR3 reads CAIRMGLAGDLDEQYF. CDR3 nucleotides: TGTGCCATCAGGATGGGACTAGCGGGAGACCTCGACGAGCAGTACTTC.

To note about this clone: The conserved final phenylalanine or tryptophan is absent from the CDR3, which likely points to a read error. The J gene is TRBJ1-6, the V gene TRBV27; a weak D match, TRBD1 (5 bases). Germline CDR1 MNHEY, CDR2 SMNVEV (reference sequence). The CDR3 runs 15 residues. V dropped 4 bases and J dropped 10 bases, with 17 bases sitting between them. The CDR3 coding sequence is TGTGCCAGCAGTTCCCAGGGCGGGAACCGGTCACCCCTCCACCTT. This gives the protein CASSSQGGNRSPLHL.

Here the CDR3 reads CASSPSEGMNTEAFF. The CDR3 bases are TGTGCCAGCTCCCCCTCAGAGGGAATGAACACTGAAGCTTTCTTT. The chain has TRBV7-6 and TRBJ1-1; D gene unclear. In germline, CDR1 is SGHVS, CDR2 FNYEAQ. This CDR3 has 15 residues. Trimming took 8 bases from V and 0 from J, leaving 16 bases between them.

This clone came up once. J is TRBJ1-2 and V is TRBV28, with D perhaps matching TRBD1 (6 bases). Germline CDR1 MDHEN, CDR2 SYDVKM. Trimming left V 0 bases short and J 4 bases short, with 9 bases between. This CDR3 contains 14 residues. The CDR3 coding sequence is TGTGCCAGCAGTTTATGGGGGGGCAGCTATGGCTACACCTTC. Amino acid sequence: CASSLWGGSYGYTF.

This clone was observed a handful of times. The chain recombines TRBV2 with TRBJ2-7; D may be TRBD2 (5 bases). V lost 8 bases to trimming and J lost 2 bases, with 13 bases between them. The CDR3 totals 13 residues. CDR1 is SNHLY and CDR2 is FYNNEI in the germline V gene. In nucleotides, the CDR3 is TGTGCCAGCGAAGGTATCGGGGCCTACGAGCAGTACTTC. Its protein is CASEGIGAYEQYF.

V usage is TRBV11-1 and J usage is TRBJ2-7; D tentatively fits TRBD1 or TRBD2 (5 bases each). Germline V gives CDR1 SGHAT, CDR2 FQDESV (reference sequence). The CDR3 has 14 amino acids. V was shortened by 5 bases and J by 1 base, with 12 bases between the two germline ends. CDR3 region: CASSPRDQSYEQYF. The DNA for the CDR3 is TGTGCCAGCAGCCCCCGGGACCAGTCCTACGAGCAGTACTTC.